The rows below give T cell receptor beta chains drawn from one sample of a study of cytotoxic CD8 clonotypes in ibrutinib-treated CLL. Data came from immunoSEQ multiplex PCR; TCRdb stores just in-frame clones and leaves some out. The sample lists about 270,000 clones, around 77% occurring once. The starting material was PBMCs, obtained at disease progression, from a patient treated with ibrutinib. These receptors originate from a human donor with chronic lymphocytic leukemia. Both conserved end residues are part of each CDR3. Fields, in order: D gene, V gene, J gene, clone size, CDR3 protein, CDR3 DNA. The D gene is left open where the match is weak. The listing skips clone size in some rows; elsewhere it reads once, few, many or a size class.

d_call: TRBD2
v_call: TRBV7-2
j_call: TRBJ2-3
clone_size: .
cdr3_aa: CASSLVSASGSPIADTQYF
cdr3_nt: TGTGCCAGCAGCTTAGTGTCGGCTAGCGGGAGTCCGATCGCAGATACGCAGTATTTT

d_call: .
v_call: TRBV7-6
j_call: TRBJ2-6
clone_size: once
cdr3_aa: CASSPVPGANVLTF
cdr3_nt: TGTGCCAGCAGCCCAGTCCCTGGGGCCAACGTCCTGACTTTC

d_call: TRBD2
v_call: TRBV29-1
j_call: TRBJ2-7
clone_size: .
cdr3_aa: CSARGLAGEQYF
cdr3_nt: TGCAGCGCCAGGGGACTAGCGGGTGAGCAGTACTTC

d_call: .
v_call: TRBV5-1
j_call: TRBJ1-2
clone_size: .
cdr3_aa: CASSLVGQRGYTF
cdr3_nt: TGCGCCAGCAGTCTGGTGGGACAAAGGGGCTACACCTTC

d_call: TRBD2
v_call: TRBV11-2
j_call: TRBJ2-2
clone_size: .
cdr3_aa: CASSPDSGGPWELFF
cdr3_nt: TGTGCCAGCAGCCCCGATAGCGGGGGGCCTTGGGAGCTGTTTTTT

d_call: .
v_call: TRBV29-1
j_call: TRBJ1-1
clone_size: .
cdr3_aa: CSVGRQATEAFF
cdr3_nt: TGCAGCGTAGGGCGGCAGGCGACTGAAGCTTTCTTT

d_call: TRBD2
v_call: TRBV7-6
j_call: TRBJ2-7
clone_size: .
cdr3_aa: CASSLVLAGGEQYF
cdr3_nt: TGTGCCAGCAGCTTAGTACTAGCGGGAGGAGAGCAGTACTTC

d_call: .
v_call: TRBV11-2
j_call: TRBJ2-1
clone_size: .
cdr3_aa: CASSLQVGNEQFF
cdr3_nt: TGTGCCAGCAGCTTGCAGGTAGGCAATGAGCAGTTCTTC

d_call: TRBD1
v_call: TRBV9
j_call: TRBJ2-7
clone_size: .
cdr3_aa: CASSVGQGDEQYF
cdr3_nt: TGTGCCAGCAGCGTAGGGCAGGGGGACGAGCAGTACTTC

d_call: .
v_call: TRBV7-8
j_call: TRBJ2-5
clone_size: .
cdr3_aa: CASSFPPRGQETQYF
cdr3_nt: TGTGCCAGCAGCTTCCCCCCCCGGGGCCAAGAGACCCAGTACTTC

d_call: .
v_call: TRBV7-9
j_call: TRBJ1-5
clone_size: .
cdr3_aa: CASSLSNQPQHF
cdr3_nt: TGTGCCAGCAGCCTAAGCAATCAGCCCCAGCATTTT